Below, 19 T cell receptor beta chains from the same sample are listed, as sequenced in a study of T cell repertoires in cytomegalovirus infection. Each CDR3 protein is one row after TCRdb ran MiXCR on the reads. This sample has just under 500,000 distinct CDR3 sequences; around 30% occur once, and the top ten carry roughly 15%. These receptors' antigens are unknown. The sample was cultured PBMCs, taken from culture after CMV antigen stimulation. Every receptor here comes from a human donor in good health (CMV status not recorded). Some clones in this sample may be carry-over from other donors' samples.

This clonotype was recorded only once. The rearrangement links TRBV12-5 to TRBJ2-1, with 10 positions matching TRBD2. The CDR3 consists of 15 residues. V was pared by 7 bases and J by 5 bases, with 8 bases of the junction left unmatched. The V gene's germline CDR1 is LGHNT and CDR2 FRNRAP. CDR3 sequence reads: CASAPSSGSNNEQFF. The CDR3 DNA follows: TGTGCTAGTGCCCCATCTAGCGGGAGCAACAATGAGCAGTTCTTC.

V usage is TRBV19 and J usage is TRBJ1-2, with D uncertain. CDR3 length: 14 amino acids. Trimming removed 7 bases at V and 8 bases at J, with 20 bases between. Germline lookup yields CDR1 LNHDA and CDR2 SQIVND (reference sequence). The CDR3 DNA reads as TGTGCCAGTACCGAGGACGGACCGACCGGCGGCTACACCTTC. It specifies CASTEDGPTGGYTF.

CDR3 nucleotide sequence: TGTGCCAGCACGCGAGACAGAAGGACTGAAGCTTTCTTT. It encodes CASTRDRRTEAFF. The V gene is TRBV7-8, the J gene TRBJ1-1, with D tentatively TRBD1 (5 bases). Germline V gene lookup returns CDR1 SGHVS and CDR2 FQNEAQ. The CDR3 loop spans 13 amino acids. V was trimmed by 7 bases and J by 5 bases, leaving 14 bases between them.

The chain links TRBV7-2 to TRBJ2-1, with 9 positions matching TRBD2. Per the germline V gene, CDR1 is SGHTA and CDR2 is FQGNSA. The CDR3 contains 14 residues. J was trimmed by 5 bases and V by 5 bases; bases with no gene match: 4. The CDR3 DNA reads TGTGCCAGCAGCCGTGGACTAGCGCACAATGAGCAGTTCTTC. It encodes CASSRGLAHNEQFF. Complete variable domain (other parts from reference TRBV7-2 and TRBJ2-1): GAGVSQSPSNKVTEKGKDVELRCDPISGHTALYWYRQSLGQGLEFLIYFQGNSAPDKSGLPSDRFSAERTGGSVSTLTIQRTQQEDSAVYLCASSRGLAHNEQFFGPGTRLTVL.

This clonotype appeared a few times. J is TRBJ1-2 and V is TRBV29-1, with TRBD1 matching 9 bases. Trimming cost V 1 base and J 4 bases; bases outside gene matches: 10. Germline assignment: CDR1 SQVTM and CDR2 ANQGSEA. This CDR3 comprises 16 residues. The CDR3 DNA sequence: TGCAGCGTTGAAGCAACAGGGGGCCGAGCCCTCTATGGCTACACCTTC. Translation gives CSVEATGGRALYGYTF.

The rearrangement links TRBV7-2 to TRBJ2-5; TRBD1 matches at 8 bases. Germline loops: CDR1 SGHTA, CDR2 FQGNSA. There are 15 residues in the CDR3. Trimming removed 5 bases from V and 5 bases from J; junction bases left unmatched: 10. The CDR3 region has the DNA TGTGCCAGCAGCCCGGCGTCGACAGGGGTCGAGACCCAGTACTTC. Its translation is CASSPASTGVETQYF.

In its sample, this clonotype was seen a few times. The rearrangement links TRBV6-2 or TRBV6-3 to TRBJ1-1, with no clear D. Trimming stripped 1 base from V and 4 bases from J, with 13 bases between. Germline assignment: CDR1 MNHEY and CDR2 SVGEGT. The CDR3 has 15 amino acids. The CDR3: CASSYFRGVTTEAFF. The CDR3 coding sequence is TGTGCCAGCAGTTACTTCCGTGGAGTGACCACTGAAGCTTTCTTT.

V is TRBV6-5 and J is TRBJ1-1; D gene unclear. CDR3 length: 15 residues. V lost 4 bases to trimming and J lost 4 bases, with 16 bases between them. Germline V gene lookup returns CDR1 MNHEY and CDR2 SVGAGI. CDR3 residues: CASSWNSDLGTEAFF. The CDR3 nucleotides read TGTGCCAGCAGTTGGAACTCAGATCTGGGCACTGAAGCTTTCTTT.

This clonotype has just a few counts. The chain carries TRBV6-2 or TRBV6-3 and TRBJ2-3, with D hard to call. The CDR3 runs 17 residues. CDR1 and CDR2 (germline): MNHEY, SVGEGT. The V and J ends lost 1 base and 3 bases respectively, with 17 bases between them. This CDR3 reads CASSYFPSNSRTDTQYF. CDR3 nucleotides: TGTGCCAGCAGTTACTTTCCGTCGAATTCTCGGACAGATACGCAGTATTTT.

The CDR3 here is CACGLSGANVLTF. In nucleotides, the CDR3 is TGTGCCTGCGGTCTTTCTGGGGCCAACGTCCTGACTTTC. V is TRBV24-1 and J is TRBJ2-6, with D unclear. Germline loops: CDR1 KGHDR, CDR2 SFDVKD. The V and J ends lost 12 bases and 1 base respectively, with 9 bases between them. CDR3 size: 13 residues.

The rearrangement links TRBV12-3 or TRBV12-4 to TRBJ2-3; TRBD1 agrees at 7 bases. V was clipped by 6 bases and J by 6 bases; unmatched bases: 9. The CDR3 spans 14 residues. CDR3 in DNA: TGTGCCAGCAGCCCTACAGGGGCGCTGGATACGCAGTATTTT. Translation gives CASSPTGALDTQYF.

This clonotype appeared once. Since a much larger clone is just one base distant, this may be a read error. As the CDR3 is not closed by the conserved phenylalanine or tryptophan, this likely results from a read error. The genes are TRBV5-1 and TRBJ2-1; possibly TRBD2 for D (6 bases). The CDR3 has 14 amino acids. The germline gives CDR1 SGHRS, CDR2 YFSETQ. The V end lost 2 bases, the J end lost 7 bases, and 13 bases lay between the germline ends. The CDR3 bases are TGCGCCAGCAGCTTAACGGGAGTAGGAAATGAGCAGTTCGTC. Amino acid sequence: CASSLTGVGNEQFV.

V gene TRBV30 combines with J gene TRBJ2-1; D tentatively fits TRBD1 or TRBD2 (5 bases each). Germline V lookup: CDR1 GTSNPN, CDR2 SVGIG (reference sequence). Trimming pared 0 bases from V and 6 bases from J, leaving 18 bases between. The CDR3 is 16 amino acids. DNA for the CDR3: TGTGCCTGGAGTGTATGGGGCCGGGGAATAAGCAATGAGCAGTTCTTC. The encoded protein is CAWSVWGRGISNEQFF.

The chain couples TRBV4-3 to TRBJ1-5; D uncertain. Per germline, CDR1 LGHNA and CDR2 YSLEER. The CDR3 extends over 15 amino acids. V was pared by 0 bases and J by 7 bases, with 13 bases between. The CDR3 region has the DNA TGCGCCAGCAGCCAAGACTGCCAAACCGGGCAGCCCCAGCATTTT. Encoded protein: CASSQDCQTGQPQHF.

V gene TRBV14 combines with J gene TRBJ2-1; 7 bases agree with TRBD2. CDR3 length equals 16 residues. Germline V CDR1 and CDR2: SGHDN, FVKESK. The J segment lost 6 bases and the V segment lost 1 base, leaving 9 bases of the junction unmatched. CDR3 sequence reads: CASSQVAAGWGNEQFF. In DNA, the CDR3 is TGTGCCAGCAGCCAAGTAGCAGCGGGATGGGGCAATGAGCAGTTCTTC. Full variable domain (rest looked up from reference TRBV14 and TRBJ2-1): EAGVTQFPSHSVIEKGQTVTLRCDPISGHDNLYWYRRVMGKEIKFLLHFVKESKQDESGMPNNRFLAERTGGTYSTLKVQPAELEDSGVYFCASSQVAAGWGNEQFFGPGTRLTVL.

This clonotype turned up a few times. The V and J genes are TRBV7-8 and TRBJ2-3; maybe TRBD2 (7 bases). The CDR3 is 20 amino acids. Germline V lookup: CDR1 SGHVS, CDR2 FQNEAQ. With 2 bases removed from V and 1 base from J, the gap between germline ends came to 25 bases. CDR3 loop: CASSLPHGGPSQGGTDTQYF. The CDR3 DNA reads TGTGCCAGCAGCTTACCGCACGGGGGGCCGAGCCAGGGAGGCACAGATACGCAGTATTTT.

The rearrangement joins TRBV5-1 to TRBJ2-5; 10 bases agree with TRBD2. Germline V lookup: CDR1 SGHRS, CDR2 YFSETQ. The CDR3 sequence is 17 residues long. Unmatched junction bases numbered 16, after V lost 4 bases and J lost 7 bases. The CDR3 region has the DNA TGCGCCAGCAGCCCTACTAGCGGGACCACCCCGGGGGGGACCCAGTACTTC. This translates into CASSPTSGTTPGGTQYF.

The chain has TRBV29-1 and TRBJ1-1; D remains unclear. The CDR3 extends over 15 amino acids. CDR1 and CDR2 (germline): SQVTM, ANQGSEA. Deletions cut 4 bases from V and 5 bases from J, with 20 bases between. In DNA, the CDR3 is TGCAGCGTTGCCAACTCGGACTGGGGAGTAACTGAAGCTTTCTTT. It yields the protein CSVANSDWGVTEAFF.

The chain links TRBV18 to TRBJ2-1; 8 positions agree with TRBD2. The ends lost 2 bases at V and 2 bases at J; junction bases unmatched: 5. CDR1 is KGHSH, CDR2 LQKENI, per germline. The CDR3 runs 16 residues. The CDR3 nucleotides read TGTGCCAGCTCACCAGAATCGCGGGAGGCCTACAATGAGCAGTTCTTC. Its protein product is CASSPESREAYNEQFF.